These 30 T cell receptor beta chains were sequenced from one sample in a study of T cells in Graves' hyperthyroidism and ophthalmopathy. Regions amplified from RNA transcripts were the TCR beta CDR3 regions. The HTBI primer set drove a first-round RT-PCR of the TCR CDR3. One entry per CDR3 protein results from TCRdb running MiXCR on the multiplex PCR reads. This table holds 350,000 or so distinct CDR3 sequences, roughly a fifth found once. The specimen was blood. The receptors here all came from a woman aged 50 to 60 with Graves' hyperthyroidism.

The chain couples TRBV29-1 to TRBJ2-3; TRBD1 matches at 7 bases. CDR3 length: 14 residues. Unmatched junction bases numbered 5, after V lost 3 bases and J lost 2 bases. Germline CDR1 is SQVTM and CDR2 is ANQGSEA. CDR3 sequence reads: CSVDRTGFTDTQYF. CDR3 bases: TGCAGCGTTGATCGGACAGGCTTCACAGATACGCAGTATTTT.

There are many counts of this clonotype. The CDR3 reads CASSLGQGVYEQYF. The CDR3 DNA follows: TGTGCCAGCAGTCTTGGACAGGGGGTCTACGAGCAGTACTTC. V and J are TRBV12-3 or TRBV12-4 and TRBJ2-7; 10 bases fit TRBD1. V lost 5 bases and J lost 3; bases outside the gene matches: 4. The CDR3 is made up of 14 amino acids.

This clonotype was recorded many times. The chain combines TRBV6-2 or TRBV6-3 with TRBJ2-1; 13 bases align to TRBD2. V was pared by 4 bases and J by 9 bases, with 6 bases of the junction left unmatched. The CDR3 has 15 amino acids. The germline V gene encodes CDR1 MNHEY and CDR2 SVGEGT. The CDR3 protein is CASSLGLAGVSEQFF. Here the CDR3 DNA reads TGTGCCAGCAGTTTAGGACTAGCGGGAGTAAGTGAGCAGTTCTTC.

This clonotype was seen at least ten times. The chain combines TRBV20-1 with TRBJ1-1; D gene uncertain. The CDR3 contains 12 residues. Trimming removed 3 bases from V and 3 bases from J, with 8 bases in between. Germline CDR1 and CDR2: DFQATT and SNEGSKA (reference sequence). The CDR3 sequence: CSASSWDTEAFF. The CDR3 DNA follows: TGCAGTGCTAGTAGTTGGGACACTGAAGCTTTCTTT.

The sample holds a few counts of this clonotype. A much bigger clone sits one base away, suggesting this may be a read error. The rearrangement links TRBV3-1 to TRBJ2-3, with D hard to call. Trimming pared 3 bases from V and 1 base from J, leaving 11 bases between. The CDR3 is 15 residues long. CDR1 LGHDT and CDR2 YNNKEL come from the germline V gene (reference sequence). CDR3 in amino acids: CASSQTRAGTDTQYF. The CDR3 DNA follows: TGTGCCAGCAGCCAGACAAGAGCAGGCACAGATACGCAGTATTTT.

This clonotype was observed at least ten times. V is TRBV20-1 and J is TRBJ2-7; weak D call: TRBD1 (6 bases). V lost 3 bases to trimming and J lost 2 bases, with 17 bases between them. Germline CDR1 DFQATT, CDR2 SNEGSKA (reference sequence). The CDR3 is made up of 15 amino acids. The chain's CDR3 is CSASNPGTSTYEQYF. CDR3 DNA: TGCAGTGCTAGTAACCCCGGGACAAGTACCTACGAGCAGTACTTC.

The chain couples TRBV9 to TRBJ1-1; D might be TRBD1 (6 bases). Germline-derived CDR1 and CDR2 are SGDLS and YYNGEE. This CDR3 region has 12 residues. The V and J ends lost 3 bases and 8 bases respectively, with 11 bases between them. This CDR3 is CASSAGHLEAFF. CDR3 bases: TGTGCCAGCAGCGCGGGACATCTAGAAGCTTTCTTT. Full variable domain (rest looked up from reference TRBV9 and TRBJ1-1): DSGVTQTPKHLITATGQRVTLRCSPRSGDLSVYWYQQSLDQGLQFLIQYYNGEERAKGNILERFSAQQFPDLHSELNLSSLELGDSALYFCASSAGHLEAFFGQGTRLTVV.

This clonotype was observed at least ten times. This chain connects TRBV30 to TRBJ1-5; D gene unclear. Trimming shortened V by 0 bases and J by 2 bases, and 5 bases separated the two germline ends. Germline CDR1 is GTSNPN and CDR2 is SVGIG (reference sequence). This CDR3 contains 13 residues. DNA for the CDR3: TGTGCCTGGAGTGTCCAGCGCAATCAGCCCCAGCATTTT. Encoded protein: CAWSVQRNQPQHF.

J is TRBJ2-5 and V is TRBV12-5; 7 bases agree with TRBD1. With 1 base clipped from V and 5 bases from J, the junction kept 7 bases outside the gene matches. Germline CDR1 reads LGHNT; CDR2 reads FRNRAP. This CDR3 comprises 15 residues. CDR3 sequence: CASGLGGRGRETQYF. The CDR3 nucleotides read TGTGCTAGTGGTTTGGGGGGTAGGGGGCGGGAGACCCAGTACTTC. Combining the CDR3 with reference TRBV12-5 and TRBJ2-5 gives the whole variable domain DARVTQTPRHKVTEMGQEVTMRCQPILGHNTVFWYRQTMMQGLELLAYFRNRAPLDDSGMPKDRFSAEMPDATLATLKIQPSEPRDSAVYFCASGLGGRGRETQYFGPGTRLLVL.

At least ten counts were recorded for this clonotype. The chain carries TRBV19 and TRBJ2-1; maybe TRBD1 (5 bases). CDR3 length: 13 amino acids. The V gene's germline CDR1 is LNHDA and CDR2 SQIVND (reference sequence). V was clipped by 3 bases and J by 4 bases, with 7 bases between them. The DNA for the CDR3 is TGTGCCAGTAGTATTACAGGTTACAATGAGCAGTTCTTC. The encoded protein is CASSITGYNEQFF. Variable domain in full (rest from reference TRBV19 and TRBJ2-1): DGGITQSPKYLFRKEGQNVTLSCEQNLNHDAMYWYRQDPGQGLRLIYYSQIVNDFQKGDIAEGYSVSREKKESFPLTVTSAQKNPTAFYLCASSITGYNEQFFGPGTRLTVL.

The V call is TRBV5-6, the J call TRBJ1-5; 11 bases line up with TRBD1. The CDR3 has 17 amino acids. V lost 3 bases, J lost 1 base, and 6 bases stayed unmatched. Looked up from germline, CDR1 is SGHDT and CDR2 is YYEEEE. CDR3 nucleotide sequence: TGTGCCAGCAGCTATGGGACAGGGGGTTCGAGCAATCAGCCCCAGCATTTT. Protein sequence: CASSYGTGGSSNQPQHF.

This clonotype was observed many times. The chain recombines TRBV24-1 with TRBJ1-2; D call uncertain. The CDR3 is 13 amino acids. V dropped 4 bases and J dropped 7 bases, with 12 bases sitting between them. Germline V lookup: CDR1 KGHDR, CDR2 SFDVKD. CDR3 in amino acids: CATSDSHGRGYTF. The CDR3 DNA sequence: TGTGCCACCAGTGACTCGCATGGACGTGGCTACACCTTC.

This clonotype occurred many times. CDR3 nucleotides: TGTGCCAGCAGTTCGTCAGGACGGTCAGGCAAAAACATTCAGTACTTC. Its protein is CASSSSGRSGKNIQYF. The chain joins TRBV28 to TRBJ2-4; no clear D gene. Deletions cut 4 bases from V and 3 bases from J, with 16 bases between. The CDR3 contains 16 residues. CDR1 and CDR2 (germline): MDHEN, SYDVKM. Full variable domain (remainder filled in from reference TRBV28 and TRBJ2-4): DVKVTQSSRYLVKRTGEKVFLECVQDMDHENMFWYRQDPGLGLRLIYFSYDVKMKEKGDIPEGYSVSREKKERFSLILESASTNQTSMYLCASSSSGRSGKNIQYFGAGTRLSVL.

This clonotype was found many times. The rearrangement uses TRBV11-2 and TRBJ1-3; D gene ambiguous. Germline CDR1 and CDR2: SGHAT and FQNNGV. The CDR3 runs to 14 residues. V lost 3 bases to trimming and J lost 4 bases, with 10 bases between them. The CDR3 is CASSFGQVGNTIYF. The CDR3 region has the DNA TGTGCCAGCAGCTTCGGGCAGGTGGGAAACACCATATATTTT.

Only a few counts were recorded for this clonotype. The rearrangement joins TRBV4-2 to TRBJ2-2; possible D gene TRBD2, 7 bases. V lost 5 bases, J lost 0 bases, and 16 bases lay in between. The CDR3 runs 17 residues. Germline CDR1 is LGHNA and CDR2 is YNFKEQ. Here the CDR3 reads CASSNRGAGANTGELFF. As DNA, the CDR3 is TGTGCCAGCAGCAATCGGGGGGCCGGTGCGAACACCGGGGAGCTGTTTTTT.

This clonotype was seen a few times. The CDR3 coding sequence is TGTGCCAGCAGCAGGAACCTATTAGCGGGAGGCGGGAATGAGCAGTTCTTC. It codes for CASSRNLLAGGGNEQFF. The chain carries TRBV3-1 and TRBJ2-1; 10 positions agree with TRBD2. Germline CDR1 is LGHDT and CDR2 is YNNKEL (reference sequence). V gave up 5 bases and J gave up 7 bases; unmatched junction bases: 14. CDR3 length equals 17 residues.

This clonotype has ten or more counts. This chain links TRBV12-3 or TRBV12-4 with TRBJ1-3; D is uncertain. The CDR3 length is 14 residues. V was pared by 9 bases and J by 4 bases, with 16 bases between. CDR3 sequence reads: CASRTLLRGNTIYF. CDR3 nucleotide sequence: TGTGCCAGTAGAACATTGCTTAGAGGAAACACCATATATTTT.

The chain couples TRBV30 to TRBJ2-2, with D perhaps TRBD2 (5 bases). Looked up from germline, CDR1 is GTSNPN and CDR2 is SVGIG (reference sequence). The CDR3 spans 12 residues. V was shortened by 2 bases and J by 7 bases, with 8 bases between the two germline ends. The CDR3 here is CAWSPGIGELFF. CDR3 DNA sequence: TGTGCCTGGAGTCCGGGGATCGGGGAGCTGTTTTTT.

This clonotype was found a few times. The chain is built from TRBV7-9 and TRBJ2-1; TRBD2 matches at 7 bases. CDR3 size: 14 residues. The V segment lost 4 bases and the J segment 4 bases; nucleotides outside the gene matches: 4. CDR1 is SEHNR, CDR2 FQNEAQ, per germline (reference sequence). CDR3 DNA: TGTGCCAGCAGCTCCGGGACTACATACAATGAGCAGTTCTTC. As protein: CASSSGTTYNEQFF. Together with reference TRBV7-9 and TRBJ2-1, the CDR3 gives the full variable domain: DTGVSQNPRHKITKRGQNVTFRCDPISEHNRLYWYRQTLGQGPEFLTYFQNEAQLEKSRLLSDRFSAERPKGSFSTLEIQRTEQGDSAMYLCASSSGTTYNEQFFGPGTRLTVL.

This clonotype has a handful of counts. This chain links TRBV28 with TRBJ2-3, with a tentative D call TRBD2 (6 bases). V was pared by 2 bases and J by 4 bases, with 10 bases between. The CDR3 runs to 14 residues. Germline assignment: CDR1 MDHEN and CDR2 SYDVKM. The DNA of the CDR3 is TGTGCCAGCAGTTTACTGCTAGCGTCAGATACGCAGTATTTT. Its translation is CASSLLLASDTQYF.

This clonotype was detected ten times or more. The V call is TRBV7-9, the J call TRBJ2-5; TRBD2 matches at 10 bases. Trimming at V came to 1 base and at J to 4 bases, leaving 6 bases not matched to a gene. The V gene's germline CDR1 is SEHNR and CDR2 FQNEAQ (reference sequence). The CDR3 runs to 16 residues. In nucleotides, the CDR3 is TGTGCCAGCAGCTTAGGAGCTAGCGGGAGAGGAGAGACCCAGTACTTC. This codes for CASSLGASGRGETQYF. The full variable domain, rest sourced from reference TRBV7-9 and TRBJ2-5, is DTGVSQNPRHKITKRGQNVTFRCDPISEHNRLYWYRQTLGQGPEFLTYFQNEAQLEKSRLLSDRFSAERPKGSFSTLEIQRTEQGDSAMYLCASSLGASGRGETQYFGPGTRLLVL.

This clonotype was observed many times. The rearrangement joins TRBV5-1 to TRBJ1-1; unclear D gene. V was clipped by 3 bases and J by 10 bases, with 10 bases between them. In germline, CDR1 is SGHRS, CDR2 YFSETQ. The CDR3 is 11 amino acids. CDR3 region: CASSSDYGAFF. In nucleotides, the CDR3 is TGCGCCAGCAGCTCCGACTACGGAGCTTTCTTT.

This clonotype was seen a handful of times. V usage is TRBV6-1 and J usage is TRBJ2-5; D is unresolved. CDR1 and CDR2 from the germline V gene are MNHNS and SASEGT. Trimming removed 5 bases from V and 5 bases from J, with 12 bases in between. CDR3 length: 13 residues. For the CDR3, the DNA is TGTGCCAGCAGTTATGGGCGGCGTGAGACCCAGTACTTC. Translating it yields CASSYGRRETQYF.

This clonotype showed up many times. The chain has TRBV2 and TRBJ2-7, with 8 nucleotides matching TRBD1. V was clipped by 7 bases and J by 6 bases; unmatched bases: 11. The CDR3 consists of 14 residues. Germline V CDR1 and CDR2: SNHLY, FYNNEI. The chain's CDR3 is CASNLDRVQPEQYF. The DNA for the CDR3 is TGTGCCAGCAACCTGGACAGGGTTCAGCCCGAGCAGTACTTC.

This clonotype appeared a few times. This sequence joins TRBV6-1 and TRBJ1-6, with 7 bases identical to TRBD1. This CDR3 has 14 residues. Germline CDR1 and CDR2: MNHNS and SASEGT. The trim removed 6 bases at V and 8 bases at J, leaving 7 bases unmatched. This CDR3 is CASSTTGIDSPLHF. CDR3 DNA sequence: TGTGCCAGCAGCACGACAGGGATCGATTCACCCCTCCACTTT.

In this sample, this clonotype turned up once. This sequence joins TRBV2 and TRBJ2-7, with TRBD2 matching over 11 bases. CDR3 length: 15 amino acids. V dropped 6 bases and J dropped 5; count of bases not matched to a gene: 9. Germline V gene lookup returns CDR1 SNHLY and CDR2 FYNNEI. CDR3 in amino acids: CASSLTTSGSNEQYF. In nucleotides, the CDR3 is TGTGCCAGCAGCTTAACTACTAGCGGGAGCAACGAGCAGTACTTC.

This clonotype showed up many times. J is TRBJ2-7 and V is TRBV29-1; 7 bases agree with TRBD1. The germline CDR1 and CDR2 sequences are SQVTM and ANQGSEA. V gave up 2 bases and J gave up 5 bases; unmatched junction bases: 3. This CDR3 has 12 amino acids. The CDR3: CSVEKGANEQYF. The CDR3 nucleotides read TGCAGCGTTGAAAAGGGGGCAAACGAGCAGTACTTC.

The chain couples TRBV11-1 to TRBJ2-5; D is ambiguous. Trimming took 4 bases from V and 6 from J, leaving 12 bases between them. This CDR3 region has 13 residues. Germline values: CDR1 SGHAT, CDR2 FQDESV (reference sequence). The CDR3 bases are TGTGCCAGCAGCTCGGCAAAGGGAAAGACCCAGTACTTC. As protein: CASSSAKGKTQYF. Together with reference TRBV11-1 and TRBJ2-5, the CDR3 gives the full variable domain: EAEVAQSPRYKITEKSQAVAFWCDPISGHATLYWYRQILGQGPELLVQFQDESVVDDSQLPKDRFSAERLKGVDSTLKIQPAELGDSAMYLCASSSAKGKTQYFGPGTRLLVL.

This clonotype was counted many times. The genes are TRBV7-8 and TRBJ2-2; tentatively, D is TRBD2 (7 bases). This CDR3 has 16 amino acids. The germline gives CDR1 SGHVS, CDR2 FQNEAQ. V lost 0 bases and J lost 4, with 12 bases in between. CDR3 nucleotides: TGTGCCAGCAGCTTAGCAATAGGGGGGGGCACCGGGGAGCTGTTTTTT. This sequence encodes CASSLAIGGGTGELFF.

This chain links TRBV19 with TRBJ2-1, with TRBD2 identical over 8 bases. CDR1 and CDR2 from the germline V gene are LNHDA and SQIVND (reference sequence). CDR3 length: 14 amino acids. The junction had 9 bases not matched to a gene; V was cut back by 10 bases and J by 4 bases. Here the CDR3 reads CATAGGLLYNEQFF. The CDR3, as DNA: TGTGCCACCGCGGGAGGCCTCCTTTACAATGAGCAGTTCTTC. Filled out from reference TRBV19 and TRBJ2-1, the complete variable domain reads DGGITQSPKYLFRKEGQNVTLSCEQNLNHDAMYWYRQDPGQGLRLIYYSQIVNDFQKGDIAEGYSVSREKKESFPLTVTSAQKNPTAFYLCATAGGLLYNEQFFGPGTRLTVL.